The present TCR beta chain was sequenced within a study of T cell repertoires in cytomegalovirus infection. Looking at the study overall: A matching HLA type, together with CMV infection, was signaled by public TCR beta signatures.

One entry per CDR3 protein results from TCRdb running MiXCR on the reads. This table has about 570,000 distinct CDR3 sequences, 40% appearing once. With respect to this clonotype: What it binds is unknown.

This CDR3 is 14 amino acids long. V gave up 0 bases and J gave up 10 bases, with 13 bases separating them. Germline V gene lookup returns CDR1 MGHRA and CDR2 YSYEKL. V gene TRBV4-1 combines with J gene TRBJ2-4, with D hard to call. The sequences come from cultured PBMCs, collected from culture after CMV antigen stimulation. This clonotype was sampled from a human donor in good health (CMV status not recorded). Some clones in this sample may be carry-over from other donors' samples. This CDR3 is CASSQDLGELIQYF. The CDR3 DNA reads TGCGCCAGCAGCCAAGATTTAGGAGAACTAATTCAGTACTTC.